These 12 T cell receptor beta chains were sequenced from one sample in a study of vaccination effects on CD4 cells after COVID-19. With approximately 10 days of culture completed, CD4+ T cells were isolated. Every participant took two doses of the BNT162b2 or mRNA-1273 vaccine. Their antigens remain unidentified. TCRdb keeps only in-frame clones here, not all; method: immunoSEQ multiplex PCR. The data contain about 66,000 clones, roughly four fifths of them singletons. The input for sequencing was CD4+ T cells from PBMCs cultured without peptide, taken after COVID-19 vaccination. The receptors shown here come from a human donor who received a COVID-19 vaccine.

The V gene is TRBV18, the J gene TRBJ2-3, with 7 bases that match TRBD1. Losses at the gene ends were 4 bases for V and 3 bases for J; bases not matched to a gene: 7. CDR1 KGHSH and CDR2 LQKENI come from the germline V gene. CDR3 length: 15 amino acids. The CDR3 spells CASSLSQGVTDTQYF. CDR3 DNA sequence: TGTGCCAGCTCACTATCCCAGGGGGTGACAGATACGCAGTATTTT. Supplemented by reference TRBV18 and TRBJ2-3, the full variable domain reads NAGVMQNPRHLVRRRGQEARLRCSPMKGHSHVYWYRQLPEEGLKFMVYLQKENIIDESGMPKERFSAEFPKEGPSILRIQQVVRGDSAAYFCASSLSQGVTDTQYFGPGTRLTVL.

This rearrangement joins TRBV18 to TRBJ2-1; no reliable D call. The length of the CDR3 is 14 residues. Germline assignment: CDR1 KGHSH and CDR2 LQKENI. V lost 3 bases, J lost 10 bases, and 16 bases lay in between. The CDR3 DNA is TGTGCCAGCTCACCGGGTAACCAACAAAACGAGCAGTTCTTC. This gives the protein CASSPGNQQNEQFF.

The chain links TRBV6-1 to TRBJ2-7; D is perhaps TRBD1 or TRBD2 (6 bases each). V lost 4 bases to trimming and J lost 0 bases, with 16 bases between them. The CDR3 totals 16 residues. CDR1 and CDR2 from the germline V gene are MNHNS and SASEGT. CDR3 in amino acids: CASSVSGQTSSYEQYV. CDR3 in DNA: TGTGCCAGCAGTGTGAGTGGACAGACTAGCTCCTACGAGCAGTACGTC.

The CDR3 DNA reads as TGCGCCAGCAGCCCCTTGCGTGGGACAGATACGCAGTATTTT. It codes for CASSPLRGTDTQYF. The genes are TRBV4-1 and TRBJ2-3; D not certain. The V gene lost 4 bases and the J gene lost 3 bases, with 11 bases spanning the gap. CDR1 MGHRA and CDR2 YSYEKL come from the germline V gene. The CDR3 spans 14 residues.

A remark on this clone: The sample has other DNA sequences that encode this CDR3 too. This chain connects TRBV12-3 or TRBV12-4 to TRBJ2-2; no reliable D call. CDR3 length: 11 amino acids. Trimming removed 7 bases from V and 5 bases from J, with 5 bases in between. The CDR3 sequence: CASTRTGELFF. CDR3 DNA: TGTGCCAGCACCAGGACCGGGGAGCTGTTTTTT.

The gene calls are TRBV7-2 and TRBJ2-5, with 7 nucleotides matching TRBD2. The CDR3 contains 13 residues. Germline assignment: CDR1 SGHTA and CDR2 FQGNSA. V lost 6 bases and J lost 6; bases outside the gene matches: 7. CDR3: CASSYSGSKTQYF. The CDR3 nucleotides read TGTGCCAGCAGTTATAGCGGGTCGAAGACCCAGTACTTC.

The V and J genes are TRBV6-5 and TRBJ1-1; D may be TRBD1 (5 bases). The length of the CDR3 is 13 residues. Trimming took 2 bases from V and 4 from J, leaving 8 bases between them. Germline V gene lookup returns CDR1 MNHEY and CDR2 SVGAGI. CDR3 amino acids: CASSYRGGTEAFF. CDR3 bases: TGTGCCAGCAGTTACAGGGGAGGCACTGAAGCTTTCTTT.

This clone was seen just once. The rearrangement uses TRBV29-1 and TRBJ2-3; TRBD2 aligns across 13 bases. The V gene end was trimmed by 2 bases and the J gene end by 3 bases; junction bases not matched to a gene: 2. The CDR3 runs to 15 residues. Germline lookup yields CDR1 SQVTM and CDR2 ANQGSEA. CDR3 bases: TGCAGCGTTGAAAGACTAGCGGGGGGTACAGATACGCAGTATTTT. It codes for CSVERLAGGTDTQYF.

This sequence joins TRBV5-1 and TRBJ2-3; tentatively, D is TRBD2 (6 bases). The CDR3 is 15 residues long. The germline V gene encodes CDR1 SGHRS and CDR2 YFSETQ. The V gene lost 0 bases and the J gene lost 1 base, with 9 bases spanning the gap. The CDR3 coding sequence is TGCGCCAGCAGCTTGGGATGGGGGGGCACAGATACGCAGTATTTT. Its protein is CASSLGWGGTDTQYF. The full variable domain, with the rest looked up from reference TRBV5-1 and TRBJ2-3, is KAGVTQTPRYLIKTRGQQVTLSCSPISGHRSVSWYQQTPGQGLQFLFEYFSETQRNKGNFPGRFSGRQFSNSRSEMNVSTLELGDSALYLCASSLGWGGTDTQYFGPGTRLTVL.

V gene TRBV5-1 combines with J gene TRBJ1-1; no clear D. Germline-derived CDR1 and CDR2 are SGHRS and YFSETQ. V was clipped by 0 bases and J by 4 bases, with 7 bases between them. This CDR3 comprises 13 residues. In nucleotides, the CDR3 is TGCGCCAGCAGCTTGGACCGGGCCACTGAAGCTTTCTTT. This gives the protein CASSLDRATEAFF.

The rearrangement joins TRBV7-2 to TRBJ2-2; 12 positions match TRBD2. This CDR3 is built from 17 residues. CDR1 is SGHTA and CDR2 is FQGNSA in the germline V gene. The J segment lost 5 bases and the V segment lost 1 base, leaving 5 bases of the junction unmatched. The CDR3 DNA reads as TGTGCCAGCAGCTTAGGATCACTAGCGGGGGGAACCGGGGAGCTGTTTTTT. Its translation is CASSLGSLAGGTGELFF.

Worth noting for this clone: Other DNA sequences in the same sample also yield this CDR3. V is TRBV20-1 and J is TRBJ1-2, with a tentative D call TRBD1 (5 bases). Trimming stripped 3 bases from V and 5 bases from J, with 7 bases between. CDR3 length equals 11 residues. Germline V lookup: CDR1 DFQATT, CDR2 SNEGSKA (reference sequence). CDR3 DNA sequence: TGCAGTGCTAGGGAGGGGTATGGCTACACCTTC. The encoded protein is CSAREGYGYTF.